This T cell receptor beta chain is drawn from a study of CD8 T cells in Susac syndrome. RNA totalling roughly 0.5 to 1 ug underwent reverse transcription with random hexamers. TCRdb itself ran the immunoSEQ multiplex PCR reads through MiXCR, one entry per CDR3 protein. Of 150,000 to 200,000 distinct CDR3 sequences detected, 94% appear once; the ten largest clones hold 0.075% to 0.095%. This clonotype has a single count. Germline V lookup: CDR1 SEHNR, CDR2 FQNEAQ (reference sequence). This CDR3 spans 16 amino acids. The V end lost 3 bases, the J end lost 4 bases, and 16 bases lay between the germline ends.

The sequence came from a human donor with multiple sclerosis. The sample taken for sequencing was CD4+ T cells from PBMCs. This chain joins TRBV7-9 and TRBJ1-5, with D uncertain. CDR3 amino acids: CASSFYGGLGNQPQHF. The CDR3 region has the DNA TGTGCCAGCAGCTTTTACGGAGGACTCGGAAATCAGCCCCAGCATTTT. The full variable domain, with the rest looked up from reference TRBV7-9 and TRBJ1-5, is DTGVSQNPRHKITKRGQNVTFRCDPISEHNRLYWYRQTLGQGPEFLTYFQNEAQLEKSRLLSDRFSAERPKGSFSTLEIQRTEQGDSAMYLCASSFYGGLGNQPQHFGDGTRLSIL.